These 20 T cell receptor beta chains were sequenced from one sample in a study of T cells expressing NK-cell markers. From its re-call of the 5' RACE reads, TCRdb lists each CDR3 protein once, without DNA. The listing contains about 160,000 distinct CDR3 sequences. Sequencing input: blood T cells: a sorted CD56 or NKG2C T cell subset, CD4+ or CD8+ T cells, or bulk PBMC T cells (not recorded which). These receptors all stem from a man aged 18 to 69 in good health.

The rearrangement links TRBV12-3 or TRBV12-4 to TRBJ2-7; TCRdb's D gene call, TRBD1, goes unchecked for lack of DNA. This CDR3 contains 13 residues. The CDR3 loop reads CASSPARGYEQYF.

The chain is built from TRBV20-1 and TRBJ2-5. The CDR3 has 13 amino acids. Germline V CDR1 and CDR2: DFQATT, SNEGSKA (reference sequence). This chain's CDR3 is CSARDSYQETQYF.

The chain is built from TRBV3-1 and TRBJ2-5. This CDR3 has 12 amino acids. Germline V gene sequence: CDR1 LGHDT, CDR2 YNNKEL (reference sequence). The CDR3 loop reads CASKGGAETQYF.

The genes are TRBV12-3 or TRBV12-4 and TRBJ2-1; checking the TCRdb D call of TRBD1 is not possible without DNA. The CDR3 has 14 amino acids. CDR3 in amino acids: CASSWAGGNNEQFF.

The chain carries TRBV27 and TRBJ2-7; absent DNA, TCRdb's TRBD1 call cannot be checked. The CDR3 is 13 residues long. The germline CDR1 and CDR2 sequences are MNHEY and SMNVEV (reference sequence). The CDR3 loop reads CASIGDRGYEQYF.

This sequence joins TRBV5-6 and TRBJ1-4; checking the TCRdb D call of TRBD1 is not possible without DNA. CDR1 is SGHDT and CDR2 is YYEEEE in the germline V gene. This CDR3 spans 14 amino acids. The CDR3 spells CASSGRDRVEKLFF.

The chain joins TRBV29-1 to TRBJ2-7. Germline V CDR1 and CDR2: SQVTM, ANQGSEA. The CDR3 runs to 11 residues. This chain's CDR3 is CSVTLALEQYF.

V is TRBV28 and J is TRBJ1-6; the TCRdb D gene call, TRBD1, has no DNA to confirm it. CDR1 and CDR2 from the germline V gene are MDHEN and SYDVKM. The CDR3 runs to 14 residues. Here the CDR3 reads CASSIGQEGSPLHF.

The CDR3 sequence is CASSFRMNTEAFF. V is TRBV5-5 and J is TRBJ1-1. The CDR3 extends over 13 amino acids. Germline V lookup: CDR1 SGHKS, CDR2 YYEKEE (reference sequence).

The chain joins TRBV25-1 to TRBJ1-6; the D call of TRBD1 rests on TCRdb alone, since no DNA is present to check it. The germline CDR1 and CDR2 sequences are MGHDK and SYGVNS. This CDR3 region has 16 residues. The CDR3 reads CASSDGGLLHNSPLHF.

The genes are TRBV11-1 and TRBJ2-6; without DNA, the TCRdb call of TRBD2 cannot be checked. The germline V gene encodes CDR1 SGHAT and CDR2 FQDESV (reference sequence). The CDR3 spans 18 residues. The CDR3: CASSLVPAGPPGANVLTF.

The J gene is TRBJ1-1, the V gene TRBV5-4; TCRdb calls TRBD1, which cannot be checked without DNA. There are 16 residues in the CDR3. Germline CDR1 is SGHNT and CDR2 is YYREEE (reference sequence). CDR3 region: CASSFLDRARDTEAFF.

This rearrangement joins TRBV19 to TRBJ2-1; with no DNA, the TCRdb D assignment of TRBD1 cannot be verified. The CDR3 spans 14 residues. The V gene's germline CDR1 is LNHDA and CDR2 SQIVND (reference sequence). This chain's CDR3 is CASSIMGEGNEQFF.

V is TRBV7-6 and J is TRBJ2-7. The CDR3 is 15 residues long. Germline values: CDR1 SGHVS, CDR2 FNYEAQ. CDR3 sequence reads: CASSLTTESFYEQYF.

The V and J genes are TRBV5-6 and TRBJ1-2; TCRdb selects TRBD1, and the lack of DNA leaves this call unchecked. Germline CDR1 reads SGHDT; CDR2 reads YYEEEE. The CDR3 consists of 14 residues. CDR3: CASSSGQGAYGYTF.

This chain connects TRBV20-1 to TRBJ2-1; TCRdb's D gene call, TRBD1, goes unchecked for lack of DNA. Germline CDR1 and CDR2: DFQATT and SNEGSKA (reference sequence). The CDR3 spans 17 residues. This chain's CDR3 is CSAPSQGRDRTYNEQFF.

The genes are TRBV5-1 and TRBJ2-1; TCRdb indicates TRBD1, and absent DNA this call remains unverified. Germline-derived CDR1 and CDR2 are SGHRS and YFSETQ. This CDR3 region has 16 residues. The CDR3 reads CASSLGVGGSYNEQFF.

The rearrangement uses TRBV6-1 and TRBJ2-5; the TRBD1 assignment by TCRdb is unverifiable without DNA. The V gene's germline CDR1 is MNHNS and CDR2 SASEGT. This CDR3 has 14 residues. The CDR3: CASSKQGVRETQYF.

The chain recombines TRBV7-9 with TRBJ2-1. The CDR3 extends over 12 amino acids. Germline lookup yields CDR1 SEHNR and CDR2 FQNEAQ (reference sequence). The CDR3 loop is CASSSRTDGQFF. Complete variable domain (other parts from reference TRBV7-9 and TRBJ2-1): DTGVSQNPRHKITKRGQNVTFRCDPISEHNRLYWYRQTLGQGPEFLTYFQNEAQLEKSRLLSDRFSAERPKGSFSTLEIQRTEQGDSAMYLCASSSRTDGQFFGPGTRLTVL.

The chain combines TRBV5-1 with TRBJ1-2; checking the TCRdb D call of TRBD1 is not possible without DNA. CDR1 SGHRS and CDR2 YFSETQ come from the germline V gene. The CDR3 runs to 14 residues. CDR3 amino acids: CASSLITGDYGYTF.